These T cell receptor beta chains were read from a single sample in a study of cytomegalovirus exposure and HLA in healthy donors. Clones were sequenced by immunoSEQ multiplex PCR, and TCRdb holds only the in-frame ones, with some missing. The sample records more than 80,000 clones, 60% to 85% being singletons. The specimen was PBMCs. The receptors shown here come from a male donor in good health and CMV-seropositive. Each CDR3 is given with its conserved first and last residue. The order of the fields is D gene, J gene, clone size, V gene, CDR3 DNA, CDR3 protein. The D gene is left open where the match is weak. Clone size is not always given. Where it is, it says once, few, many or a class for expanded clones.

TRBD2 | TRBJ2-5 | NA | TRBV7-2 | TGTGCCAGTAAGACTAGCGGTGTCCAAGAGACCCAGTACTTC | CASKTSGVQETQYF
NA | TRBJ1-2 | NA | TRBV19 | TGTGCCAGTACCCCTGACATAAACCCTTATGGCTACACCTTC | CASTPDINPYGYTF
TRBD2 | TRBJ2-7 | NA | TRBV13 | TGTGCCAGCAGCTTAGGGGGACTAGCGGGGGTTGGATACGAGCAGTACTTC | CASSLGGLAGVGYEQYF
TRBD1 | TRBJ1-5 | few | TRBV27 | TGTGCCAGCAGTTTAAGTTCTAGACAGGGACGAGGTAGCAATCAGCCCCAGCATTTT | CASSLSSRQGRGSNQPQHF
TRBD1 | TRBJ1-1 | few | TRBV15 | TGTGCCACCAGCAGAGATTCAGGGACAGGAGTTTTCTTT | CATSRDSGTGVFF
NA | TRBJ1-2 | NA | TRBV18 | TGTGCCAGCTCACCGCGTAACAGAGACGGCTACACCTTC | CASSPRNRDGYTF
NA | TRBJ2-7 | NA | TRBV9 | TGTGCCAGCAGCCCCAGGGGAGAGGGCGAGCAGTACTTC | CASSPRGEGEQYF
TRBD2 | TRBJ2-1 | NA | TRBV28 | TGTGCCAGCAGTGCCCTGGGGGGGACCTACAATGAGCAGTTCTTC | CASSALGGTYNEQFF
TRBD1 | TRBJ2-7 | NA | TRBV2 | TGTGCCAGCAGTGTAGAAGTTGGGACAGGGGGCAACGAGCAGTACTTC | CASSVEVGTGGNEQYF
NA | TRBJ1-5 | NA | TRBV28 | TGTGCCAGCAGTTTTCCGAAGGCGGCCAATCAGCCCCAGCATTTT | CASSFPKAANQPQHF
NA | TRBJ1-1 | NA | TRBV2 | TGTGCCAGCAGCCTAAGCGGGCAGGGCGTAGGAGCTTTCTTT | CASSLSGQGVGAFF
NA | TRBJ2-2 | NA | TRBV11-3 | TGTGCCAGCAGCTTAGGAGAGAGTGGGGAGCTGTTTTTT | CASSLGESGELFF
TRBD1 | TRBJ1-2 | NA | TRBV4-1 | TGCGCCAGCAGCCCCACCCGACAGGGTGACTATGGCTACACCTTC | CASSPTRQGDYGYTF
NA | TRBJ2-7 | NA | TRBV19 | TGTGCCAGTATGGGCCAGGGTCCGTTCGAGCAGTACTTC | CASMGQGPFEQYF
TRBD2 | TRBJ2-5 | few | TRBV7-2 | TGTGCCAGCAGCCCCACTAGCGGGGGGCCCCAAGAGACCCAGTACTTC | CASSPTSGGPQETQYF
TRBD2 | TRBJ2-5 | once | TRBV7-6 | TGTGCCAGCAGTCGAGAAGCGGGGGGGCAAGAGACCCAGTACTTC | CASSREAGGQETQYF
TRBD1 | TRBJ2-1 | few | TRBV29-1 | TGCAGCACCTCTGGTGTGGGGACAGGCTCCTACAATGAGCAGTTCTTC | CSTSGVGTGSYNEQFF
TRBD1 | TRBJ1-1 | NA | TRBV6-5 | TGTGCCAGCAGTTACGACAGGGGCTACACTGAAGCTTTCTTT | CASSYDRGYTEAFF
TRBD1 | TRBJ2-7 | NA | TRBV29-1 | TGCAGCGGGGGACAGGGGTTCGACGAGCAGTACTTC | CSGGQGFDEQYF
NA | TRBJ1-1 | NA | TRBV7-3 | TGTGCCAGCAGCTTAACAGGGAGCACTGAAGCTTTCTTT | CASSLTGSTEAFF
TRBD1 | TRBJ1-3 | NA | TRBV5-6 | TGTGCCAGCAGCGTGGACAGGGGACCTCGAAACACCATATATTTT | CASSVDRGPRNTIYF
NA | TRBJ2-1 | NA | TRBV7-2 | TGTGCCAGCAGCTTTGACAGAAGCTCCTACAATGAGCAGTTCTTC | CASSFDRSSYNEQFF
NA | TRBJ2-7 | NA | TRBV7-8 | TGTGCCAGCAGCTTAGCAGTACGGGCGAGGGTCGAGCAGTACTTC | CASSLAVRARVEQYF
NA | TRBJ2-3 | NA | TRBV27 | TGTGCCAGCAGGAGCGGACCCGGGTTGGATACGCAGTATTTT | CASRSGPGLDTQYF
NA | TRBJ1-1 | NA | TRBV18 | TGTGCCAGCTCACAATCAGGGCCCAACACTGAAGCTTTCTTT | CASSQSGPNTEAFF
TRBD1 | TRBJ2-3 | once | TRBV4-2 | TGTGCCAGCAGCCAAGATGGTTTAGGACAGGGAAACACAGATACGCAGTATTTT | CASSQDGLGQGNTDTQYF
NA | TRBJ1-1 | NA | TRBV28 | TGTGCCAGCAGTTTAGCCCTCGGGAGGGGCACTGAAGCTTTCTTT | CASSLALGRGTEAFF
TRBD1 | TRBJ2-5 | NA | TRBV29-1 | TGCAGCGGGTCGACAGGGATCCAAGAGACCCAGTACTTC | CSGSTGIQETQYF
TRBD1 | TRBJ1-1 | NA | TRBV5-6 | TGTGCCAGCAGACCGACAGGGATTCTTTTCACTGAAGCTTTCTTT | CASRPTGILFTEAFF
NA | TRBJ2-7 | once | TRBV4-1 | TGCGCCAGCAGCCAAGTACCCCCCGGGGGTTTCGAGCAGTACTTC | CASSQVPPGGFEQYF
NA | TRBJ2-7 | NA | TRBV7-2 | TGTGCCAGCAGCTTAGTAGCCACCGAGCAGTACTTC | CASSLVATEQYF
TRBD2 | TRBJ2-7 | NA | TRBV15 | TGTGCCACCAGCAGAGATTTTTTGACTAGCGGGACCCTCGAGCAGTACTTC | CATSRDFLTSGTLEQYF
NA | TRBJ2-7 | NA | TRBV27 | TGTGCCAGCAGCCATGGTACTAGCCGGGAATACGAGCAGTACTTC | CASSHGTSREYEQYF
TRBD1 | TRBJ2-7 | NA | TRBV2 | TGTGCCAGCAGTGAAAGGACAGGCTACGAGCAGTACTTC | CASSERTGYEQYF